A single sample gave rise to the 3 T cell receptor beta chains below, sequenced in a study of cytomegalovirus exposure and HLA in healthy donors. The PCR employed 60 Vbeta primers together with 13 Jbeta primers. Assay: immunoSEQ multiplex PCR; the TCRdb copy retains only in-frame clones and omits some. This sample has 150,000 to 200,000 clones, with around three quarters found just once. The source material was PBMCs. These receptors came from a woman in her twenties or thirties in good health and CMV-seronegative.

This clone was recorded only once. The rearrangement links TRBV7-9 to TRBJ2-7; D may be TRBD2 (6 bases). The germline gives CDR1 SEHNR, CDR2 FQNEAQ (reference sequence). CDR3 length: 16 amino acids. The V gene lost 2 bases and the J gene lost 0 bases, with 14 bases spanning the gap. CDR3 in DNA: TGTGCCAGCAGCTTACGGGGGTCGGGCGTCTCCTACGAGCAGTACTTC. It codes for CASSLRGSGVSYEQYF.

V and J are TRBV27 and TRBJ2-7; 8 nucleotides line up with TRBD1. The germline gives CDR1 MNHEY, CDR2 SMNVEV (reference sequence). Trimming at V came to 5 bases and at J to 6 bases, leaving 6 bases not matched to a gene. CDR3 length: 13 residues. The CDR3 coding sequence is TGTGCCAGCAGTCCCAGGACAGGGTGCGAGCAGTACTTC. It is translated as CASSPRTGCEQYF.

The rearrangement uses TRBV9 and TRBJ2-1; D uncertain. V was shortened by 3 bases and J by 3 bases, with 16 bases between the two germline ends. This CDR3 region has 16 residues. The germline gives CDR1 SGDLS, CDR2 YYNGEE. In DNA, the CDR3 is TGTGCCAGCAGCGCGCATTCCACCCTCTACTACAATGAGCAGTTCTTC. Its protein is CASSAHSTLYYNEQFF.